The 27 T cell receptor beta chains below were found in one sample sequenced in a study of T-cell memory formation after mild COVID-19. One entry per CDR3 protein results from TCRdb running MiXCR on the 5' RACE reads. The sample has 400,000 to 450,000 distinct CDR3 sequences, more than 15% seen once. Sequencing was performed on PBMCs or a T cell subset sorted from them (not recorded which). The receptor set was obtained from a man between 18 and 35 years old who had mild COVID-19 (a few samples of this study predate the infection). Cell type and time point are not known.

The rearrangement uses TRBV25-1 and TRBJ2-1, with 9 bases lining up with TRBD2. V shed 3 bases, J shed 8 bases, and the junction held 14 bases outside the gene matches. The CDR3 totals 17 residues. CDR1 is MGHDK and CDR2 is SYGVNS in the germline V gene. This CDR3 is CASSDPTRGGAGDEQFF. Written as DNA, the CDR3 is TGTGCCAGCAGTGACCCCACCCGCGGGGGGGCCGGAGATGAGCAGTTCTTC.

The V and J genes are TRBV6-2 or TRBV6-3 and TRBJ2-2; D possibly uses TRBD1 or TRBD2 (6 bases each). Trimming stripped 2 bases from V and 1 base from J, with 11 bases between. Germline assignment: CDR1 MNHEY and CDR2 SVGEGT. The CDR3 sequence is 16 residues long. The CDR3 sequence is CASSYVRGVNTGELFF. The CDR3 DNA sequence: TGTGCCAGCAGTTACGTGAGGGGGGTGAACACCGGGGAGCTGTTTTTT.

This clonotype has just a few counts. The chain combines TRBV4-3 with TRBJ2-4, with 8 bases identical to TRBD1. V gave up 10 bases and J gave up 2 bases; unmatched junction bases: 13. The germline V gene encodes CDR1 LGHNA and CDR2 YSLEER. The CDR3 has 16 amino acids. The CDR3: CATHNDRGRSKNIQYF. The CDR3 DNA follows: TGCGCCACCCACAATGACAGGGGCAGATCCAAAAACATTCAGTACTTC.

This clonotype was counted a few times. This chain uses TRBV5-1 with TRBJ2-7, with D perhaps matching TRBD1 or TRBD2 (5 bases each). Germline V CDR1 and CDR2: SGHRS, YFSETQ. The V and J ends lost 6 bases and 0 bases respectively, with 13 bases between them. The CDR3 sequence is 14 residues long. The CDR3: CASKGTEASYEQYF. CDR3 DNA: TGCGCCAGCAAGGGGACGGAGGCCTCCTACGAGCAGTACTTC.

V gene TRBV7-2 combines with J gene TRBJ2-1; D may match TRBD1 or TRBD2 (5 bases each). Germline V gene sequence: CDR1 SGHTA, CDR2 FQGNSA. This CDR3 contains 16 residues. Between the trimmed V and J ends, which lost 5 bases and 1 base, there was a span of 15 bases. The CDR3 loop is CASSAPVGPSYNEQFF. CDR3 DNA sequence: TGTGCCAGCAGCGCCCCCGTGGGACCTTCCTACAATGAGCAGTTCTTC.

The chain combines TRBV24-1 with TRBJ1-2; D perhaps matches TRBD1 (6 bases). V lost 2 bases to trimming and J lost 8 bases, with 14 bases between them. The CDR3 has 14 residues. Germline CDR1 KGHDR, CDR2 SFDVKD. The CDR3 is CATSDSGAGRGYTF. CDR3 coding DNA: TGTGCCACCAGTGATTCGGGGGCCGGAAGGGGCTACACCTTC.

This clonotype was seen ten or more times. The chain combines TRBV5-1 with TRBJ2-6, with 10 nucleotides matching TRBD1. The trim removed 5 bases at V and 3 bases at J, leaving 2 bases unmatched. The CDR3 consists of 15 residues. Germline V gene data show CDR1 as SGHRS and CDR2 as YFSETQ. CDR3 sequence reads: CASRTGGSGANVLTF. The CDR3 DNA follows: TGCGCCAGCAGGACAGGGGGCAGTGGGGCCAACGTCCTGACTTTC.

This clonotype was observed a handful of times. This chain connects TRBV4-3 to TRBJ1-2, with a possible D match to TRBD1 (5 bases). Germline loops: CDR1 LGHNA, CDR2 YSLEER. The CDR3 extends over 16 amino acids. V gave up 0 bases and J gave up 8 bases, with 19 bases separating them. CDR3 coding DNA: TGCGCCAGCAGCCAAGATCTTCTGTTGGGGGGTAGCGGCTACACCTTC. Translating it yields CASSQDLLLGGSGYTF.

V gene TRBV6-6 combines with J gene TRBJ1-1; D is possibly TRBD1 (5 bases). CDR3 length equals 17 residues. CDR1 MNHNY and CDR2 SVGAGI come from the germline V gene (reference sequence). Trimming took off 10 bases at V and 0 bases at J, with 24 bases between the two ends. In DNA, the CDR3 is TGTGCCACGGAGAGGGGACGGACTGGGGCGATGAACACTGAAGCTTTCTTT. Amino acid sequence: CATERGRTGAMNTEAFF.

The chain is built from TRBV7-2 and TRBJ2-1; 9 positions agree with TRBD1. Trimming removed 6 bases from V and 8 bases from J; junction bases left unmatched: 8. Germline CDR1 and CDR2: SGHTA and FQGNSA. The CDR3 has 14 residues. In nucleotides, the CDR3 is TGTGCCAGCAGGGTCGGGACAGGGTTGGATGAGCAGTTCTTC. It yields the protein CASRVGTGLDEQFF.

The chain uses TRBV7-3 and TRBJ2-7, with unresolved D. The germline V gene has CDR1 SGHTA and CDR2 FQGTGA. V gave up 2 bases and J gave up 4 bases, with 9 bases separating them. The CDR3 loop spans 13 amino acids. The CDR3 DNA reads TGTGCCAGCAGCTTATGTGCCCTTTACGAGCAGTACGTC. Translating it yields CASSLCALYEQYV.

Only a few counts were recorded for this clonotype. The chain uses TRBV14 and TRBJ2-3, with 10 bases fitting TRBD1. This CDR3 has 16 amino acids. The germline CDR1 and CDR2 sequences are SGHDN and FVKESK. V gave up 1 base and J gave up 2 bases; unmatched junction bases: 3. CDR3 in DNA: TGTGCCAGCAGCCAAGGGGACAGGGGAAACACAGATACGCAGTATTTT. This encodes CASSQGDRGNTDTQYF.

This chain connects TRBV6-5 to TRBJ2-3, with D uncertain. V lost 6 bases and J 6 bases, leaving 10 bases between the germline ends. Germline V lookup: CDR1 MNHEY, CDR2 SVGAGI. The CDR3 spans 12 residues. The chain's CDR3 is CASRSLVDTQYF. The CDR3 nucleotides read TGTGCCAGCAGAAGCCTAGTGGATACGCAGTATTTT.

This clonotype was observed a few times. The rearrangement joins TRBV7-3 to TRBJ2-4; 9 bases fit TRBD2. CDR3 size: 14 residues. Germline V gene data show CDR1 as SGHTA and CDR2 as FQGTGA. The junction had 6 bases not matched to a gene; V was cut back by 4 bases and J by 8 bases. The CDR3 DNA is TGTGCCAGCAGCTCAACTAGCGGGCGCGACATTCAGTACTTC. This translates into CASSSTSGRDIQYF.

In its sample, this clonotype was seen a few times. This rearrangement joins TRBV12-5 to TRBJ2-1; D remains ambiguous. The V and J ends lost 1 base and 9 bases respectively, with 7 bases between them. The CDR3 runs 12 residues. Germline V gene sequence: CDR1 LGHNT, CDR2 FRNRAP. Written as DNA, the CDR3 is TGTGCTAGTGGTTTGGAAGTGGGTGAGCAGTTCTTC. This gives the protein CASGLEVGEQFF.

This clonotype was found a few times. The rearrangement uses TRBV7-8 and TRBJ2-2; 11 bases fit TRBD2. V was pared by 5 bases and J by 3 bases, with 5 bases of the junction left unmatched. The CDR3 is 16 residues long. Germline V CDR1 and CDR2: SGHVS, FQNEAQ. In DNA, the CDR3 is TGTGCCAGCAGCCCCGCGGGACTAGCGGACACCGGGGAGCTGTTTTTT. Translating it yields CASSPAGLADTGELFF.

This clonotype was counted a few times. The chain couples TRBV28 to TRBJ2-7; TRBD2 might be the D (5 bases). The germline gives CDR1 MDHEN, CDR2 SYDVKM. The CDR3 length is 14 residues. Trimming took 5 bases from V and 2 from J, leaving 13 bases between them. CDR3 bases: TGTGCCAGCAGTCGGGGAATATTGGCCTACGAGCAGTACGTC. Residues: CASSRGILAYEQYV.

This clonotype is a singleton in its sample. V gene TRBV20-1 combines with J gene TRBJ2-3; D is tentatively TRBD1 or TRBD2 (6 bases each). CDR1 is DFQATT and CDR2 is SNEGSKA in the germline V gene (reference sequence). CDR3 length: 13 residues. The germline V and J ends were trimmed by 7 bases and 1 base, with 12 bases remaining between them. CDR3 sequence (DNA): TGCAGTGGTGGGGGGCCGGGCACAGATACGCAGTATTTT. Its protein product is CSGGGPGTDTQYF.

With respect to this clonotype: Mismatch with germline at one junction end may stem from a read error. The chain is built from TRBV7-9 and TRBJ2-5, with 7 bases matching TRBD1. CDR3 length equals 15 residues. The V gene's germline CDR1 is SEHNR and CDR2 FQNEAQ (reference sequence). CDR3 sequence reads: CAGSQYGTAEETQYF. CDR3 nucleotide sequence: TGTGCCGGCAGCCAATACGGGACAGCCGAAGAGACCCAGTACTTC.

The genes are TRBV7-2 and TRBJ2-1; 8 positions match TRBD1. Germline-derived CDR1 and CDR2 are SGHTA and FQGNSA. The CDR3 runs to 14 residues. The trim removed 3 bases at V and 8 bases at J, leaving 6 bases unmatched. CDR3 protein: CASSFGQGGYEQFF. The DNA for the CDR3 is TGTGCCAGCAGCTTTGGACAGGGTGGATATGAGCAGTTCTTC.

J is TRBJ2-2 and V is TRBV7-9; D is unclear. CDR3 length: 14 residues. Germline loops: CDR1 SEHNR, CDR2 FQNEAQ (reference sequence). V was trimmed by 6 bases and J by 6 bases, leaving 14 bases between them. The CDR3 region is CASRHRLYPGELFF. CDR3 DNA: TGTGCCAGCAGACATCGACTGTACCCCGGGGAGCTGTTTTTT.

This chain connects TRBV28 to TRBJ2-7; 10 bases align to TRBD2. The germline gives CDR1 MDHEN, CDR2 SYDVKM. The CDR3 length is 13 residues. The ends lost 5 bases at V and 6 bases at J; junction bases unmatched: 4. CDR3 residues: CASSPGTSVEQYF. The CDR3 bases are TGTGCCAGCAGTCCCGGGACTAGCGTCGAGCAGTACTTC.

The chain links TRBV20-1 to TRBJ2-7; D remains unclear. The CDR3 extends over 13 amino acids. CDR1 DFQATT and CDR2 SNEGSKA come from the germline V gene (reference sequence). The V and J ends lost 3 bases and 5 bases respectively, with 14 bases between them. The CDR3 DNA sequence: TGCAGTGCTAGGACGCTTTGGGCAAACGAGCAGTACTTC. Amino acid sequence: CSARTLWANEQYF.

The CDR3 bases are TGTGCCAGCAGCCCTGATAATTCACCCCTCCACTTT. This sequence encodes CASSPDNSPLHF. The chain uses TRBV7-2 and TRBJ1-6; D gene ambiguous. V was cut by 5 bases and J by 5 bases, with 4 bases left in between. Germline assignment: CDR1 SGHTA and CDR2 FQGNSA. The CDR3 extends over 12 amino acids.

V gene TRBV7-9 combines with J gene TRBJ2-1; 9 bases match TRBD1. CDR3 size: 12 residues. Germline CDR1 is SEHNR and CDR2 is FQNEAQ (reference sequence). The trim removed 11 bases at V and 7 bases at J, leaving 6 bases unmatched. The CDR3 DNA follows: TGTGCCCCGGGGACAGGGTCGAATGAGCAGTTCTTC. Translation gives CAPGTGSNEQFF. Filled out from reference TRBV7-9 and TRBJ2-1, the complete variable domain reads DTGVSQNPRHKITKRGQNVTFRCDPISEHNRLYWYRQTLGQGPEFLTYFQNEAQLEKSRLLSDRFSAERPKGSFSTLEIQRTEQGDSAMYLCAPGTGSNEQFFGPGTRLTVL.

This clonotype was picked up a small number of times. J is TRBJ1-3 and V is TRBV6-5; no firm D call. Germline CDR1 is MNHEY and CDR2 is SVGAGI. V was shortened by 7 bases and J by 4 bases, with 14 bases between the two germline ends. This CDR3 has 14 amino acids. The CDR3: CASKGVFRGNTIYF. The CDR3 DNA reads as TGTGCCAGCAAGGGAGTTTTTCGAGGAAACACCATATATTTT.

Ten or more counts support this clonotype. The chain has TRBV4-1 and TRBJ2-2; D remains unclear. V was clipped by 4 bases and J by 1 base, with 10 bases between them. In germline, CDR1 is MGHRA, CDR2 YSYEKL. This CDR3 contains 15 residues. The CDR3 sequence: CASSPPGLNTGELFF. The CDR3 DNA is TGCGCCAGCAGCCCGCCAGGTCTGAACACCGGGGAGCTGTTTTTT.